This is a list of T cell receptor beta chains from one sample in a study of T cells after posttransplantation cyclophosphamide. The data were produced by immunoSEQ multiplex PCR, yet TCRdb's version contains in-frame clones alone and is incomplete. The sample contains about 32,000 clones, 75% to 95% of which appear only once. Sequenced material: naive CD4+ T cells sorted from blood. The receptors stem from a man aged 25 to 40 in good health and a related stem cell transplant donor. CDR3s include the opening cysteine and the closing phenylalanine or tryptophan. D genes are given only for firm matches. Where a row states a size, it is once, few, many or the class of an expanded clone; other rows omit it.

clone size	V gene	CDR3 length	J gene	D gene	CDR3 protein	CDR3 DNA
.	TRBV9	13	TRBJ2-1	.	CASSRPRHNEQFF	TGTGCCAGCAGCCGCCCGCGGCACAATGAGCAGTTCTTC
.	TRBV7-2	14	TRBJ1-1	.	CNRGGGRLNTEAFF	TGTAACCGAGGGGGGGGACGCTTGAACACTGAAGCTTTCTTT
few	TRBV6-5	15	TRBJ1-1	.	CASSYSGVWGTEAFF	TGTGCCAGCAGTTACTCAGGGGTCTGGGGCACTGAAGCTTTCTTT
.	TRBV9	15	TRBJ2-1	.	CASSAGVSPYNEQFF	TGTGCCAGCAGCGCCGGGGTTTCCCCCTACAATGAGCAGTTCTTC
.	TRBV5-4	16	TRBJ1-4	TRBD1	CASSSRVGQSNEKLFF	TGTGCCAGCAGCTCGCGTGTGGGACAGAGTAATGAAAAACTGTTTTTT
.	TRBV7-2	15	TRBJ2-3	TRBD1	CASSQDRGSADTQYF	TGTGCCAGCAGCCAAGACAGGGGAAGCGCAGATACGCAGTATTTT
.	TRBV9	15	TRBJ2-3	TRBD1	CASSAGTGGTDTQYF	TGTGCCAGCAGCGCCGGGACAGGGGGCACAGATACGCAGTATTTT
.	TRBV2	13	TRBJ1-2	.	CASRAGPGYGYTF	TGTGCCAGCAGGGCAGGGCCAGGGTATGGCTACACCTTC
once	TRBV28	15	TRBJ2-3	TRBD1	CASCFEGALTDTQYF	TGTGCCAGCTGTTTCGAGGGGGCCCTCACAGATACGCAGTATTTT
.	TRBV6-5	16	TRBJ2-1	.	CASSSRGRHPYNEQFF	TGTGCCAGCAGTTCCCGAGGGCGACACCCTTACAATGAGCAGTTCTTC
.	TRBV7-9	15	TRBJ2-7	TRBD2	CASSFRPGGHDEQYF	TGTGCCAGCAGCTTTCGGCCGGGAGGGCACGACGAGCAGTACTTC
once	TRBV19	17	TRBJ2-3	.	CASSIGRGQGGTDTQYF	TGTGCCAGTAGTATAGGGAGGGGGCAGGGGGGCACAGATACGCAGTATTTT
once	TRBV27	15	TRBJ2-1	TRBD2	CASSPSGGVDNEQFF	TGTGCCAGCAGTCCGAGCGGGGGGGTCGACAATGAGCAGTTCTTC
few	TRBV10-1	14	TRBJ2-7	.	CASSPGQGLYEQYF	TGCGCCAGCAGCCCGGGGCAGGGGCTCTACGAGCAGTACTTC
once	TRBV7-8	17	TRBJ1-5	.	CASSSLRGGGGNQPQHF	TGTGCCAGCAGCTCCCTTAGGGGGGGAGGAGGCAATCAGCCCCAGCATTTT
.	TRBV12-1	14	TRBJ2-5	.	CASPFDRGEETQYF	TGTGCCAGCCCATTCGACAGGGGAGAAGAGACCCAGTACTTC
.	TRBV11-3	15	TRBJ2-1	.	CASSLEGSSYNEQFF	TGTGCCAGCAGCTTAGAGGGGAGCTCCTACAATGAGCAGTTCTTC
.	TRBV5-4	16	TRBJ1-3	TRBD1	CASSLGGWQGVDTIYF	TGTGCCAGCAGCTTGGGCGGCTGGCAGGGGGTCGACACCATATATTTT
.	TRBV15	15	TRBJ2-7	TRBD2	CATSRARGREGLKYF	TGTGCCACCAGCAGAGCGAGGGGCAGGGAGGGCCTAAAGTACTTC
.	TRBV6-5	13	TRBJ2-2	.	CASRRLSTGELFF	TGTGCCAGCAGGCGCCTGTCCACCGGGGAGCTGTTTTTT
.	TRBV11-2	17	TRBJ1-4	.	CASSRTGGARRDEKLFF	TGTGCCAGCAGTCGTACCGGGGGGGCCAGGCGGGATGAAAAACTGTTTTTT
.	TRBV5-1	17	TRBJ2-1	TRBD2	CASSLERGGRSYNEQFF	TGCGCCAGCAGCTTGGAACGGGGGGGTCGATCCTACAATGAGCAGTTCTTC
few	TRBV6-1	15	TRBJ1-4	TRBD1	CASSAGQGSNEKLFF	TGTGCCAGCAGTGCCGGACAGGGATCAAATGAAAAACTGTTTTTT
.	TRBV5-1	14	TRBJ2-1	.	CASSLGPHYNEQFF	TGCGCCAGCAGCTTGGGGCCACACTACAATGAGCAGTTCTTC
.	TRBV5-1	13	TRBJ1-1	.	CASSWGGDTEAFF	TGCGCCAGCAGCTGGGGGGGGGACACTGAAGCTTTCTTT
.	TRBV6-5	15	TRBJ2-3	TRBD2	CASSYSGLALDTQYF	TGTGCCAGCAGTTACTCTGGACTAGCATTAGATACGCAGTATTTT
.	TRBV9	17	TRBJ2-1	TRBD2	CASSVDSGGGSYNEQFF	TGTGCCAGCAGCGTAGACAGCGGGGGGGGCTCCTACAATGAGCAGTTCTTC
.	TRBV9	16	TRBJ1-4	TRBD1	CASSVATGTGEEKLFF	TGTGCCAGCAGCGTAGCTACTGGGACAGGGGAGGAAAAACTGTTTTTT
.	TRBV9	15	TRBJ2-7	.	CASSVEGQPSYEQYF	TGTGCCAGCAGCGTAGAGGGACAACCCTCCTACGAGCAGTACTTC
.	TRBV7-8	16	TRBJ2-3	TRBD1	CASSLTGGTDTDTQYF	TGTGCCAGCAGCTTGACAGGGGGTACCGACACAGATACGCAGTATTTT
.	TRBV11-2	15	TRBJ2-1	TRBD2	CASSTTSGYYNEQFF	TGTGCCAGCAGTACGACTAGCGGGTACTACAATGAGCAGTTCTTC
few	TRBV7-8	15	TRBJ1-4	.	CASSLALRYGEKLFF	TGTGCCAGCAGCTTAGCGCTGCGTTATGGTGAAAAACTGTTTTTT
few	TRBV7-3	16	TRBJ1-3	.	CASSPAGGTPGNTIYF	TGTGCCAGCAGCCCCGCGGGGGGAACCCCTGGAAACACCATATATTTT
.	TRBV6-5	13	TRBJ2-7	TRBD1	CASSRGRGYEQYF	TGTGCCAGCAGTAGGGGGCGCGGGTACGAGCAGTACTTC
.	TRBV5-6	15	TRBJ2-7	.	CASTDTGARGYEQYF	TGTGCCAGCACCGACACAGGTGCCCGTGGGTACGAGCAGTACTTC
.	TRBV7-2	12	TRBJ2-7	.	CASSLGTGEQYF	TGTGCCAGCAGCTTAGGAACAGGGGAGCAGTACTTC
.	TRBV7-9	16	TRBJ2-3	TRBD2	CASQGPGLAGMVSQYF	TGTGCCAGCCAGGGTCCTGGACTAGCGGGGATGGTATCGCAGTATTTT
.	TRBV7-2	19	TRBJ1-2	TRBD1	CASSNGSPVTGASNYGYTF	TGTGCCAGCAGCAATGGTAGTCCGGTGACAGGGGCTTCTAACTATGGCTACACCTTC
.	TRBV5-4	15	TRBJ1-1	TRBD1	CASSIRQGMNTEAFF	TGTGCCAGCAGCATCAGACAGGGGATGAACACTGAAGCTTTCTTT
.	TRBV6-1	15	TRBJ2-2	.	CASRREAAGSGELFF	TGTGCCAGCAGACGCGAAGCGGCCGGGTCCGGGGAGCTGTTTTTT
.	TRBV2	16	TRBJ2-1	TRBD2	CASSRDRGGAHNEQFF	TGTGCCAGCAGCCGCGACCGGGGGGGCGCCCACAATGAGCAGTTCTTC
.	TRBV14	16	TRBJ2-3	TRBD1	CASSQDRGLGTDTQYF	TGTGCCAGCAGCCAAGATAGGGGGCTAGGCACAGATACGCAGTATTTT
.	TRBV7-2	13	TRBJ1-1	.	CASSLNRGDEAFF	TGTGCCAGCAGCTTAAATAGGGGCGATGAAGCTTTCTTT
once	TRBV5-5	14	TRBJ1-4	TRBD1	CASSRDREYEKLFF	TGTGCCAGCAGCCGGGACAGGGAATATGAAAAACTGTTTTTT
.	TRBV6-1	15	TRBJ2-7	.	CASGTEVGSSYEQYF	TGTGCCAGCGGGACGGAGGTCGGGAGTTCCTACGAGCAGTACTTC
once	TRBV15	16	TRBJ1-1	.	CATSREIGGIDTEAFF	TGTGCCACCAGCAGAGAGATCGGGGGGATCGACACTGAAGCTTTCTTT
.	TRBV5-4	16	TRBJ2-2	.	CASSLAVEQNTGELFF	TGTGCCAGCAGCTTGGCCGTTGAGCAAAACACCGGGGAGCTGTTTTTT
.	TRBV28	15	TRBJ2-1	TRBD2	CASSRDIAGSNEQFF	TGTGCCAGCTCGAGGGATATAGCGGGGTCCAATGAGCAGTTCTTC
.	TRBV27	13	TRBJ2-7	TRBD1	CATRWTGGSEQYF	TGTGCCACCAGGTGGACAGGGGGTAGCGAGCAGTACTTC
.	TRBV25-1	13	TRBJ2-1	TRBD1	CASSDDRGDEQFF	TGTGCCAGCAGTGACGACAGGGGCGATGAGCAGTTCTTC
.	TRBV7-3	16	TRBJ2-5	TRBD2	CASSLQGSGGFETQYF	TGTGCCAGCAGCCTTCAAGGGAGCGGGGGGTTTGAGACCCAGTACTTC
.	TRBV11-1	15	TRBJ2-7	TRBD1	CASSIRQGPSYEQYF	TGTGCCAGCAGCATAAGACAGGGGCCCTCCTACGAGCAGTACTTC
.	TRBV5-3	15	TRBJ1-5	TRBD1	CARSTGQGGNQPQHF	TGTGCCAGAAGCACGGGACAGGGCGGCAATCAGCCCCAGCATTTT
.	TRBV5-1	16	TRBJ2-7	.	CASSLNGQRTSYEQYF	TGCGCCAGCAGCCTTAACGGACAGCGGACTTCTTACGAGCAGTACTTC
once	TRBV6-5	14	TRBJ2-1	TRBD1	CATPPGQDYNEQFF	TGTGCCACCCCCCCGGGACAGGACTACAATGAGCAGTTCTTC
.	TRBV28	12	TRBJ1-2	TRBD1	CASSGQEDGYTF	TGTGCCAGCAGCGGACAGGAAGATGGCTACACCTTC